This entry lists 30 T cell receptor beta chains sequenced from one sample in a study of T cell responses to AZD1222 COVID-19 vaccine. Measured with immunoSEQ multiplex PCR; TCRdb has only the in-frame clones, and not every one. Of roughly 260,000 clones listed, approximately 95% are singletons. Sequenced here: peripheral blood, sampled on day 0 of AZD1222 vaccination. Every receptor here comes from an adult in good health.

V gene TRBV5-5 combines with J gene TRBJ2-7; no clear D. The ends were cut back, 3 bases at V and 4 bases at J, with 11 bases in the middle. CDR3 length: 13 residues. Germline-derived CDR1 and CDR2 are SGHKS and YYEKEE (reference sequence). The CDR3 loop reads CASSSPGSYEQYF. The DNA of the CDR3 is TGTGCCAGCAGCTCCCCCGGGTCTTACGAGCAGTACTTC.

In this sample, this clone turned up a few times. The gene calls are TRBV6-5 and TRBJ1-6; D remains ambiguous. V was cut by 6 bases and J by 13 bases, with 13 bases left in between. This CDR3 is 12 amino acids long. From germline, CDR1 is MNHEY and CDR2 SVGAGI. The CDR3 DNA follows: TGTGCCAGCAGCCCGGGGATGGGGCCCCTCCACTTT. This translates into CASSPGMGPLHF.

The rearrangement links TRBV30 to TRBJ2-2; possible D gene TRBD2, 5 bases. V lost 1 base to trimming and J lost 4 bases, with 7 bases between them. Germline CDR1 GTSNPN, CDR2 SVGIG (reference sequence). The CDR3 covers 13 residues. In DNA, the CDR3 is TGTGCCTGGAGTGCCAGCGGCACCGGGGAGCTGTTTTTT. It is translated as CAWSASGTGELFF.

The chain is built from TRBV11-1 and TRBJ1-2; D perhaps matches TRBD1 (5 bases). The V gene's germline CDR1 is SGHAT and CDR2 FQDESV (reference sequence). The ends were cut back, 4 bases at V and 5 bases at J, with 14 bases in the middle. The CDR3 has 14 residues. The CDR3 region is CASSSGRRGYGYTF. The CDR3 nucleotides read TGTGCCAGCAGCTCAGGGCGGAGAGGTTATGGCTACACCTTC.

This clone is a singleton in its sample. The chain links TRBV7-8 to TRBJ2-1; D gene ambiguous. Trimming took off 1 base at V and 1 base at J, with 14 bases between the two ends. This CDR3 spans 17 amino acids. The germline gives CDR1 SGHVS, CDR2 FQNEAQ. CDR3 region: CASSLESRLTSYNEQFF. The CDR3 DNA reads TGTGCCAGCAGCTTAGAGAGCAGACTTACGTCCTACAATGAGCAGTTCTTC.

V is TRBV7-2 and J is TRBJ2-7, with D hard to call. Germline CDR1 and CDR2: SGHTA and FQGNSA. CDR3 length: 13 residues. The germline V and J ends were trimmed by 3 bases and 3 bases, with 9 bases remaining between them. The CDR3 DNA sequence: TGTGCCAGCAGCTTCGCTGGGGACTACGAGCAGTACTTC. Amino acid sequence: CASSFAGDYEQYF.

This chain connects TRBV30 to TRBJ2-7; D is uncertain. Germline loops: CDR1 GTSNPN, CDR2 SVGIG (reference sequence). Trimming took off 2 bases at V and 4 bases at J, with 6 bases between the two ends. The CDR3 sequence is 11 residues long. The CDR3 DNA reads TGTGCCTGGAGTCAAGGTTACGAGCAGTACTTC. It codes for CAWSQGYEQYF.

V gene TRBV30 combines with J gene TRBJ2-7; weak D call: TRBD1 (5 bases). The V gene lost 2 bases and the J gene lost 4 bases, with 9 bases spanning the gap. Germline assignment: CDR1 GTSNPN and CDR2 SVGIG (reference sequence). The CDR3 sequence is 12 residues long. DNA for the CDR3: TGTGCCTGGAGTAGGCAGGGATACGAGCAGTACTTC. Residues: CAWSRQGYEQYF.

This clone was seen a single time. The CDR3 here is CASSLEGAGELFF. The CDR3 bases are TGTGCCAGCAGTTTAGAGGGGGCCGGGGAGCTGTTTTTT. The rearrangement uses TRBV12-3 or TRBV12-4 and TRBJ2-2, with D tentatively TRBD1 (6 bases). Trimming took off 1 base at V and 6 bases at J, with 6 bases between the two ends. The CDR3 is 13 residues long.

This CDR3 reads CASSSPRGGTDTQYF. CDR3 nucleotide sequence: TGTGCCAGCAGCTCCCCTCGCGGGGGCACAGATACGCAGTATTTT. This chain links TRBV13 with TRBJ2-3, with D tentatively TRBD2 (6 bases). V was trimmed by 4 bases and J by 1 base, leaving 12 bases between them. The CDR3 runs to 15 residues. Germline V CDR1 and CDR2: PRHDT, FYEKMQ (reference sequence). Drawing the rest from reference TRBV13 and TRBJ2-3, the complete variable domain is AAGVIQSPRHLIKEKRETATLKCYPIPRHDTVYWYQQGPGQDPQFLISFYEKMQSDKGSIPDRFSAQQFSDYHSELNMSSLELGDSALYFCASSSPRGGTDTQYFGPGTRLTVL.

The chain carries TRBV19 and TRBJ2-2; D possibly matches TRBD1 or TRBD2 (5 bases each). V was shortened by 4 bases and J by 5 bases, with 17 bases between the two germline ends. This CDR3 has 16 residues. Per the germline V gene, CDR1 is LNHDA and CDR2 is SQIVND (reference sequence). The chain's CDR3 is CASSSLPGWGTGELFF. The CDR3 DNA sequence: TGTGCCAGTAGTAGCCTCCCAGGGTGGGGGACCGGGGAGCTGTTTTTT.

This chain connects TRBV30 to TRBJ2-3; D remains ambiguous. Trimming pared 1 base from V and 6 bases from J, leaving 14 bases between. CDR3 size: 14 residues. Germline V CDR1 and CDR2: GTSNPN, SVGIG (reference sequence). The CDR3 here is CAWSAFGPGDTQYF. CDR3 nucleotide sequence: TGTGCCTGGAGTGCGTTTGGGCCCGGGGATACGCAGTATTTT.

The chain is built from TRBV6-5 and TRBJ2-1; D is undetermined. V gave up 4 bases and J gave up 0 bases, with 10 bases separating them. The CDR3 is made up of 15 amino acids. Germline-derived CDR1 and CDR2 are MNHEY and SVGAGI. The CDR3 protein is CASSSLSSSYNEQFF. The CDR3 DNA sequence: TGTGCCAGCAGTTCCCTCTCGAGCTCCTACAATGAGCAGTTCTTC.

The chain recombines TRBV30 with TRBJ1-2, with D unresolved. Germline loops: CDR1 GTSNPN, CDR2 SVGIG (reference sequence). The CDR3 loop spans 13 amino acids. V lost 4 bases to trimming and J lost 8 bases, with 17 bases between them. CDR3 residues: CAWTRPGESGYTF. The CDR3 DNA reads as TGTGCCTGGACCCGGCCCGGGGAGTCGGGCTACACCTTC.

V is TRBV18 and J is TRBJ2-7, with D perhaps TRBD2 (6 bases). The V and J ends lost 7 bases and 7 bases respectively, with 17 bases between them. Germline V gene sequence: CDR1 KGHSH, CDR2 LQKENI. CDR3 length: 13 residues. CDR3 sequence reads: CASFSEEGREQYF. The CDR3 DNA sequence: TGTGCCAGCTTTTCTGAGGAGGGTCGAGAGCAGTACTTC.

The chain carries TRBV7-9 and TRBJ1-4; D might be TRBD1 (5 bases). Per germline, CDR1 SEHNR and CDR2 FQNEAQ (reference sequence). The CDR3 totals 15 residues. Trimming stripped 1 base from V and 8 bases from J, with 14 bases between. CDR3 DNA: TGTGCCAGCAGCTTAGAGGCAGGGAGGGGCGAAAAACTGTTTTTT. Protein product: CASSLEAGRGEKLFF.

The gene calls are TRBV5-1 and TRBJ2-3; no clear D gene. The CDR3 has 11 residues. V dropped 3 bases and J dropped 7 bases, with 6 bases sitting between them. Germline assignment: CDR1 SGHRS and CDR2 YFSETQ. The CDR3 here is CASSSSNTQYF. DNA for the CDR3: TGCGCCAGCAGCTCTAGTAATACGCAGTATTTT.

The CDR3 reads CASSPTVYGYTF. CDR3 DNA: TGTGCCAGCAGCCCCACCGTCTATGGCTACACCTTC. J is TRBJ1-2 and V is TRBV7-8; D gene ambiguous. Trimming pared 5 bases from V and 4 bases from J, leaving 8 bases between. From germline, CDR1 is SGHVS and CDR2 FQNEAQ. This CDR3 comprises 12 residues.

The CDR3 loop reads CASSGLFREGYTF. The DNA for the CDR3 is TGTGCCAGCAGCGGACTGTTCCGGGAGGGCTACACCTTC. V gene TRBV28 combines with J gene TRBJ1-2; D ambiguous. Germline V gene lookup returns CDR1 MDHEN and CDR2 SYDVKM. The CDR3 spans 13 residues. Trimming removed 6 bases at V and 8 bases at J, with 16 bases between.

This chain joins TRBV19 and TRBJ2-3, with D hard to call. The V gene's germline CDR1 is LNHDA and CDR2 SQIVND (reference sequence). The V end was cut by 4 bases, the J end by 5 bases, with 7 bases between. The CDR3 is 12 amino acids. The CDR3 sequence: CASSRLGDTQYF. DNA for the CDR3: TGTGCCAGTAGTAGGTTGGGAGATACGCAGTATTTT.

V and J are TRBV4-2 and TRBJ2-3, with D unclear. This CDR3 contains 17 residues. Germline CDR1 and CDR2: LGHNA and YNFKEQ. Trimming pared 1 base from V and 2 bases from J, leaving 16 bases between. CDR3 loop: CASSQGSQASYTDTQYF. The CDR3 region has the DNA TGTGCCAGCAGCCAAGGGTCACAAGCAAGCTACACAGATACGCAGTATTTT.

This clone was detected only once. CDR3 amino acids: CASSRTDYPTDTQYF. The DNA of the CDR3 is TGTGCCAGCAGCCGGACGGACTACCCCACAGATACGCAGTATTTT. The V call is TRBV7-2, the J call TRBJ2-3, with D possibly matching TRBD2 (6 bases). The germline gives CDR1 SGHTA, CDR2 FQGNSA. V was pared by 5 bases and J by 2 bases, with 14 bases between. The CDR3 has 15 amino acids.

This chain connects TRBV6-5 to TRBJ1-1; D not certain. Between the trimmed V and J ends, which lost 5 bases and 4 bases, there was a span of 11 bases. Germline V gene data show CDR1 as MNHEY and CDR2 as SVGAGI. The CDR3 totals 13 residues. CDR3 nucleotide sequence: TGTGCCAGCAGTCCTCTTTCGGTCACTGAAGCTTTCTTT. Translation gives CASSPLSVTEAFF.

The rearrangement uses TRBV5-3 and TRBJ2-5; no reliable D call. TRBV5-3 has ORF status, its function being uncertain. CDR3 length: 18 amino acids. Trimming cost V 3 bases and J 6 bases, with 27 bases left between them. CDR3 sequence (DNA): TGTGCCAGAAGCTCCCGTCCACCTCCCAAGGTTTCGTGTAAGACCCAGTACTTC. This codes for CARSSRPPPKVSCKTQYF.

The rearrangement links TRBV6-5 to TRBJ2-2; possible D gene TRBD1, 6 bases. With 8 bases removed from V and 5 bases from J, the gap between germline ends came to 15 bases. Germline V gene lookup returns CDR1 MNHEY and CDR2 SVGAGI. The CDR3 runs 14 residues. The CDR3 loop reads CASYRDTFTGELFF. CDR3 coding DNA: TGTGCCAGCTACCGGGACACCTTTACCGGGGAGCTGTTTTTT.

J is TRBJ2-7 and V is TRBV7-6; possibly TRBD2 for D (6 bases). V was pared by 5 bases and J by 1 base, with 15 bases between. In germline, CDR1 is SGHVS, CDR2 FNYEAQ. This CDR3 is 15 amino acids long. CDR3 in DNA: TGTGCCAGCAGCCCCGTTGGGACTGAGTCCTACGAGCAGTACTTC. Translated, it gives CASSPVGTESYEQYF.

This chain uses TRBV28 with TRBJ1-2, with a tentative D call TRBD1 (6 bases). This CDR3 is 15 amino acids long. CDR1 MDHEN and CDR2 SYDVKM come from the germline V gene. Deletions cut 6 bases from V and 4 bases from J, with 18 bases between. The CDR3 is CASSPGGGVGYGYTF. Written as DNA, the CDR3 is TGTGCCAGCAGCCCAGGAGGGGGGGTTGGCTATGGCTACACCTTC.

The gene calls are TRBV5-1 and TRBJ1-4; TRBD1 might be the D (5 bases). The V gene's germline CDR1 is SGHRS and CDR2 YFSETQ. The CDR3 loop spans 19 amino acids. Trimming left V 1 base short and J 0 bases short, with 19 bases between. In DNA form, the CDR3 reads TGCGCCAGCAGCTTGCGTCCTGCAGGGCCGCTATCAACTAATGAAAAACTGTTTTTT. Translation: CASSLRPAGPLSTNEKLFF.

In this sample, this clone turned up once. This sequence joins TRBV18 and TRBJ2-3, with TRBD1 matching over 8 bases. CDR3 length: 18 residues. Germline V gives CDR1 KGHSH, CDR2 LQKENI. The J segment lost 2 bases and the V segment lost 4 bases, leaving 14 bases of the junction unmatched. CDR3 residues: CASSQPRTGSTFTDTQYF. DNA for the CDR3: TGTGCCAGCTCACAACCTCGGACAGGGTCAACGTTCACAGATACGCAGTATTTT. Based on the CDR3 plus reference TRBV18 and TRBJ2-3, the full variable domain is NAGVMQNPRHLVRRRGQEARLRCSPMKGHSHVYWYRQLPEEGLKFMVYLQKENIIDESGMPKERFSAEFPKEGPSILRIQQVVRGDSAAYFCASSQPRTGSTFTDTQYFGPGTRLTVL.

This chain links TRBV28 with TRBJ2-7, with 7 nucleotides matching TRBD2. Germline CDR1 MDHEN, CDR2 SYDVKM. This CDR3 has 12 residues. The trim removed 6 bases at V and 7 bases at J, leaving 6 bases unmatched. The CDR3 DNA sequence: TGTGCCAGCAGAAACTTCGGGGGGGAGCAGTACTTC. Translation: CASRNFGGEQYF. Supplemented by reference TRBV28 and TRBJ2-7, the full variable domain reads DVKVTQSSRYLVKRTGEKVFLECVQDMDHENMFWYRQDPGLGLRLIYFSYDVKMKEKGDIPEGYSVSREKKERFSLILESASTNQTSMYLCASRNFGGEQYFGPGTRLTVT.